These 18 T cell receptor beta chains share one sample of origin, sequenced in a study of glioma-infiltrating T cells after dendritic cell vaccination. Data came from immunoSEQ multiplex PCR; TCRdb stores just in-frame clones and leaves some out. The data contain some 87,000 clones, approximately 81% of them singletons. Sequenced here: blood, sampled before dendritic cell vaccination. The source is a human donor with glioblastoma.

The chain employs TRBV6-5 and TRBJ1-1; 7 bases align to TRBD1. This CDR3 contains 15 residues. The germline V gene has CDR1 MNHEY and CDR2 SVGAGI. After removal of 6 bases from V and 0 bases from J, the junction contained 7 bases not matched to a gene. Written as DNA, the CDR3 is TGTGCCAGCAGAACGGGACAGAGGCTGAACACTGAAGCTTTCTTT. Amino acid sequence: CASRTGQRLNTEAFF.

V is TRBV5-6 and J is TRBJ1-2; 7 nucleotides align to TRBD1. Losses at the gene ends were 4 bases for V and 1 base for J; bases not matched to a gene: 4. This CDR3 contains 14 residues. Per the germline V gene, CDR1 is SGHDT and CDR2 is YYEEEE. CDR3 loop: CASSPGQVNYGYTF. The CDR3 DNA sequence: TGTGCCAGCAGCCCCGGACAGGTTAACTATGGCTACACCTTC.

V usage is TRBV5-4 and J usage is TRBJ2-5; TRBD1 aligns across 7 bases. The DNA end favors TRBJ2-7, so the J call may be wrong. The CDR3 spans 15 residues. Germline CDR1 and CDR2: SGHNT and YYREEE (reference sequence). Written as DNA, the CDR3 is TGTGCCAGCACAGCAGGGGGTGCGAGCTCCTACGAGCAGTACTTC. Translated, it gives CASTAGGASSYEQYF.

The CDR3 coding sequence is TGCGCCAGCAGCCCAAGACAGGGGGCGGTCTACGAGCAGTACTTC. Its translation is CASSPRQGAVYEQYF. This chain links TRBV5-1 with TRBJ2-7, with 10 bases fitting TRBD1. The junction had 7 bases not matched to a gene; V was cut back by 4 bases and J by 3 bases. In germline, CDR1 is SGHRS, CDR2 YFSETQ. The CDR3 is made up of 15 amino acids.

V gene TRBV7-9 combines with J gene TRBJ1-4, with TRBD1 as a possible D gene (5 bases). The germline CDR1 and CDR2 sequences are SEHNR and FQNEAQ (reference sequence). The CDR3 runs 15 residues. The V gene lost 2 bases and the J gene lost 6 bases, with 13 bases spanning the gap. CDR3 loop: CASSLPAGPHEKLFF. The CDR3, as DNA: TGTGCCAGCAGCTTACCCGCGGGACCCCATGAAAAACTGTTTTTT. The whole variable domain, filled in from reference TRBV7-9 and TRBJ1-4, reads DTGVSQNPRHKITKRGQNVTFRCDPISEHNRLYWYRQTLGQGPEFLTYFQNEAQLEKSRLLSDRFSAERPKGSFSTLEIQRTEQGDSAMYLCASSLPAGPHEKLFFGSGTQLSVL.

This sequence joins TRBV5-1 and TRBJ2-1; 8 bases map to TRBD2. Unmatched junction bases numbered 6, after V lost 1 base and J lost 6 bases. The CDR3 spans 15 residues. CDR1 SGHRS and CDR2 YFSETQ come from the germline V gene. The DNA of the CDR3 is TGCGCCAGCAGCTTGATCGGTAGCGGGGTCAATGAGCAGTTCTTC. Its protein is CASSLIGSGVNEQFF.

J is TRBJ2-7 and V is TRBV29-1, with 8 nucleotides matching TRBD2. V gave up 7 bases and J gave up 0 bases; unmatched junction bases: 5. This CDR3 is built from 13 residues. Germline V lookup: CDR1 SQVTM, CDR2 ANQGSEA. The CDR3: CSAFSGNSYEQYF. In DNA form, the CDR3 reads TGCAGCGCCTTTAGCGGGAACTCCTACGAGCAGTACTTC.

This chain links TRBV14 with TRBJ2-5; TRBD2 aligns across 12 bases. The assigned J gene may be wrong: the sequence end matches TRBJ2-7 better. The CDR3 spans 16 residues. Per the germline V gene, CDR1 is SGHDN and CDR2 is FVKESK. CDR3 coding DNA: TGTGCCAGCAGCCAAGAAGGACTAGCGGGATCCTACGAGCAGTACTTC. Translation gives CASSQEGLAGSYEQYF.

On this clone: Since the CDR3 does not end with the conserved phenylalanine or tryptophan, this likely comes from a read error. It is unclear where the CDR3 begins or ends on the DNA, so no DNA is shown, and the CDR3 is as TCRdb lists it. The chain has TRBV6-5 and TRBJ1-1; the tabulated D call, TRBD1, remains unverified against the DNA. CDR1 is MNHEY and CDR2 is SVGAGI in the germline V gene. Termini included, the CDR3 measures 11 amino acids. Here the CDR3 reads CASSYDPGRGL.

This clone was detected a few times. CDR3 residues: CATQTGTGRNTIYF. CDR3 nucleotides: TGTGCCACCCAGACCGGGACAGGGCGAAACACCATATATTTT. The rearrangement links TRBV19 to TRBJ1-3; 9 bases fit TRBD1. The CDR3 extends over 14 amino acids. Germline CDR1 reads LNHDA; CDR2 reads SQIVND (reference sequence). The V segment lost 10 bases and the J segment 5 bases; nucleotides outside the gene matches: 9.

V and J are TRBV4-3 and TRBJ2-1; 7 positions agree with TRBD2. The germline gives CDR1 LGHNA, CDR2 YSLEER. The V and J ends lost 0 bases and 4 bases, in that order; junction bases with no gene match: 3. This CDR3 is 15 amino acids long. The CDR3 DNA sequence: TGCGCCAGCAGCCAAGATGGCGGGAGATACAATGAGCAGTTCTTC. This gives the protein CASSQDGGRYNEQFF.

The chain uses TRBV9 and TRBJ1-2; 11 nucleotides match TRBD1. V lost 3 bases to trimming and J lost 10 bases; unmatched junction nucleotides: 8. In germline, CDR1 is SGDLS, CDR2 YYNGEE. CDR3 length: 14 residues. The CDR3 DNA reads TGTGCCAGCAGCGGGGGACAGGGGGTGTACACCTACACCTTC. This codes for CASSGGQGVYTYTF.

The chain has TRBV11-2 and TRBJ2-7; maybe TRBD1 (6 bases). The germline V gene encodes CDR1 SGHAT and CDR2 FQNNGV. The CDR3 loop spans 13 amino acids. V lost 6 bases and J lost 1, with 10 bases in between. CDR3 region: CASSYGQSYEQYF. The CDR3 coding sequence is TGTGCCAGCAGTTATGGACAGTCCTACGAGCAGTACTTC.

The chain combines TRBV9 with TRBJ2-7; TRBD2 matches 9 bases. The CDR3 sequence is 15 residues long. The germline V gene encodes CDR1 SGDLS and CDR2 YYNGEE. V trimming: 3 bases; J trimming: 7 bases; junction bases outside the gene matches: 11. As DNA, the CDR3 is TGTGCCAGCAGCGCCACCGAAGCGGGGGGAGGGGAGCAGTACTTC. Protein product: CASSATEAGGGEQYF.

This chain uses TRBV7-9 with TRBJ1-4, with D tentatively TRBD1 (6 bases). This CDR3 contains 14 residues. Trimming left V 4 bases short and J 7 bases short, with 13 bases between. The germline CDR1 and CDR2 sequences are SEHNR and FQNEAQ (reference sequence). CDR3 amino acids: CASSSQGLGEKLFF. In nucleotides, the CDR3 is TGTGCCAGCAGCTCACAGGGCCTAGGTGAAAAACTGTTTTTT. Combining the CDR3 with reference TRBV7-9 and TRBJ1-4 gives the whole variable domain DTGVSQNPRHKITKRGQNVTFRCDPISEHNRLYWYRQTLGQGPEFLTYFQNEAQLEKSRLLSDRFSAERPKGSFSTLEIQRTEQGDSAMYLCASSSQGLGEKLFFGSGTQLSVL.

To note about this clone: Its ends do not fully match the called genes, so a read error is possible. V and J are TRBV5-4 and TRBJ1-3; D uncertain. Germline CDR1 SGHNT, CDR2 YYREEE (reference sequence). The CDR3 length is 11 residues. CDR3 amino acids: CASSDGDTIYF. CDR3 in DNA: TGTGCCAGCAGCGATGGAGACACCATATATTTT.

This clone appeared a single time. The genes are TRBV5-4 and TRBJ1-6; TRBD1 is a possible D gene (6 bases). The germline V and J ends were trimmed by 0 bases and 10 bases, with 14 bases remaining between them. Germline CDR1 SGHNT, CDR2 YYREEE (reference sequence). The CDR3 spans 15 residues. The CDR3 sequence is CASSLDGRGESPLHF. In DNA form, the CDR3 reads TGTGCCAGCAGCTTGGATGGCAGGGGCGAGTCACCCCTCCACTTT.

The chain employs TRBV19 and TRBJ1-2, with 8 bases matching TRBD1. This CDR3 is 15 amino acids long. Germline lookup yields CDR1 LNHDA and CDR2 SQIVND (reference sequence). J gave up 5 bases and V 3 bases, and 8 bases lay outside the gene matches. The CDR3 reads CASSIAGTGGYGYTF. CDR3 in DNA: TGTGCCAGTAGTATCGCAGGGACAGGAGGATATGGCTACACCTTC.